These 2 T cell receptor beta chains came from one sample sequenced in a study of T cell responses to AZD1222 COVID-19 vaccine. The repertoire was sequenced with immunoSEQ multiplex PCR; TCRdb's copy has only in-frame clones and lacks some. The sample holds 110,000 to 150,000 clones, more than 90% seen once. Material: peripheral blood, obtained on day 0 of AZD1222 vaccination. These TCRs come from an adult in good health.

This sequence joins TRBV10-2 and TRBJ1-6; 10 bases line up with TRBD1. V was pared by 4 bases and J by 7 bases, with 10 bases of the junction left unmatched. Germline V gives CDR1 WSHSY, CDR2 SAAADI. The CDR3 is 17 amino acids. The DNA of the CDR3 is TGCGCCAGCAGTGGGGACAGGGGATACTGGGCAAATTCACCCCTCCACTTT. Translation gives CASSGDRGYWANSPLHF.

The chain couples TRBV5-1 to TRBJ1-1; D unresolved. CDR1 and CDR2 (germline): SGHRS, YFSETQ. V gave up 3 bases and J gave up 1 base, with 10 bases separating them. The CDR3 has 14 residues. CDR3 DNA: TGCGCCAGCAGCTCGGGTCCCACGAACACTGAAGCTTTCTTT. Its protein is CASSSGPTNTEAFF.